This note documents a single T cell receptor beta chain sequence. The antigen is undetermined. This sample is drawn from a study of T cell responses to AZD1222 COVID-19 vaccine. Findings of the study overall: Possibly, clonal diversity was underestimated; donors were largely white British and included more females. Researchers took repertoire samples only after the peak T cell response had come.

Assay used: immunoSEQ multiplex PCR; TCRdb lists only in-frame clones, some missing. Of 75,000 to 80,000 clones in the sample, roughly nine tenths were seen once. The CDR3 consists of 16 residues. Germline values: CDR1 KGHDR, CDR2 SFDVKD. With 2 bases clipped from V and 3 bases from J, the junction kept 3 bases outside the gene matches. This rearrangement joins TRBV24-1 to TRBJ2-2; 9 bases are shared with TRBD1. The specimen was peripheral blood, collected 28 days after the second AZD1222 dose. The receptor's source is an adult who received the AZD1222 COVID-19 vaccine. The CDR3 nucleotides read TGTGCCACCAGTGATTACAGGGGGCGCGACACCGGGGAGCTGTTTTTT. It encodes CATSDYRGRDTGELFF.